The text below deals with one T cell receptor beta chain. The sample is drawn from a study of PD-1 blockade in classical Hodgkin lymphoma. Time point noted: cycle 4 day 1 (C4D1), after more than 5 weeks of nivolumab. Each patient relapsed following autologous stem cell transplantation, and prior brentuximab vedotin exposure differed. The assay was immunoSEQ multiplex PCR, and TCRdb's table has in-frame clones only and misses some. The table has around 92,000 clones, 83% seen once. Looked up from germline, CDR1 is MGHRA and CDR2 is YSYEKL. The CDR3 is 18 amino acids. J lost 3 bases, V lost 4 bases, and 15 bases had no gene match.

This chain uses TRBV4-1 with TRBJ2-3; 8 bases align to TRBD2. The receptor's source is a human donor with classical Hodgkin lymphoma. Source: peripheral blood mononuclear cells (PBMCs), taken before the fourth cycle of nivolumab. The CDR3 loop reads CASSRSGGAGGPTDTQYF. The CDR3 DNA reads TGCGCCAGCAGCCGGTCGGGGGGGGCGGGAGGTCCGACAGATACGCAGTATTTT.